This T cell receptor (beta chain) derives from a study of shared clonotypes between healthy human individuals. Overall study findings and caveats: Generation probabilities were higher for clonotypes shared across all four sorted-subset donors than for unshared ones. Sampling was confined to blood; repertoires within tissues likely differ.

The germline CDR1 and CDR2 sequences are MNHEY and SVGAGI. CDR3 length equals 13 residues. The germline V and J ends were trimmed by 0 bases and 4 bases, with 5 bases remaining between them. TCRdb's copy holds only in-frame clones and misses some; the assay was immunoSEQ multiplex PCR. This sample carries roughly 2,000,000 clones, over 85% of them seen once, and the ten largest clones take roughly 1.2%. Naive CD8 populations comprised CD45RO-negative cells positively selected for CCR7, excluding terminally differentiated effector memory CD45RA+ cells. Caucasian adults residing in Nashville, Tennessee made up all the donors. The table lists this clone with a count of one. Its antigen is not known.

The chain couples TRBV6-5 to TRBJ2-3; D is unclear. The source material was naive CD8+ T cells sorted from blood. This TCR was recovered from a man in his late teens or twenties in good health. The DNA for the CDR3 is TGTGCCAGCAGTTACTCGGTTTCAGATACGCAGTATTTT. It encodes CASSYSVSDTQYF.